Below, 10 T cell receptor beta chains from the same sample are listed, as sequenced in a study of T cell responses to AZD1222 COVID-19 vaccine listed by TCRdb under 2021. The library was prepared using the immunoSEQ multiplex PCR assay. The source is immuneACCESS, and TCRdb retained only in-frame sequences with V and J called. Part of the clones is not carried over; for the studies checked, unresolved V genes explain less than half of this, and the remainder is unexplained. This sample is represented by 90,000 to 120,000 clones; around 92% of them were singletons. The top ten clonotypes cover approximately 8.9% of the sample. The time point label on this specimen signifies: about 28 days (+/-7) after the second vaccine dose. The sequenced sample was peripheral blood, obtained 28 days after the second AZD1222 dose. These TCRs come from an adult who received the AZD1222 COVID-19 vaccine.

The chain is built from TRBV4-1 and TRBJ1-4, with D unresolved. V gave up 2 bases and J gave up 4 bases, with 14 bases separating them. Germline-derived CDR1 and CDR2 are MGHRA and YSYEKL. CDR3 length: 16 residues. CDR3 in amino acids: CASSQPLDGNNEKLFF. The CDR3 nucleotides read TGCGCCAGCAGCCAACCCCTGGACGGGAATAATGAAAAACTGTTTTTT.

This CDR3 reads CASSRRPQGQPQHF. DNA for the CDR3: TGTGCCAGCAGTCGAAGACCCCAGGGTCAGCCCCAGCATTTT. The rearrangement joins TRBV27 to TRBJ1-5, with D perhaps TRBD1 (5 bases). CDR3 size: 14 residues. The germline V and J ends were trimmed by 5 bases and 6 bases, with 14 bases remaining between them. Germline V gives CDR1 MNHEY, CDR2 SMNVEV (reference sequence).

V usage is TRBV2 and J usage is TRBJ1-4; TRBD1 aligns across 10 bases. Germline CDR1 is SNHLY and CDR2 is FYNNEI. The trim removed 10 bases at V and 5 bases at J, leaving 4 bases unmatched. This CDR3 comprises 13 residues. The CDR3 region is CATRQGANEKLFF. The CDR3 DNA is TGTGCCACCCGACAGGGGGCAAATGAAAAACTGTTTTTT.

The chain has TRBV20-1 and TRBJ2-7; 7 nucleotides agree with TRBD2. The V gene end was trimmed by 3 bases and the J gene end by 2 bases; junction bases not matched to a gene: 7. This CDR3 contains 14 residues. CDR1 is DFQATT, CDR2 SNEGSKA, per germline (reference sequence). This CDR3 reads CSASKGGSAYEQYF. The CDR3 nucleotides read TGCAGTGCTAGTAAGGGCGGGAGTGCCTACGAGCAGTACTTC.

This clone was counted a single time. The chain joins TRBV6-1 to TRBJ1-1; perhaps TRBD1 as D (5 bases). The V and J ends lost 3 bases and 3 bases respectively, with 23 bases between them. The CDR3 covers 18 residues. CDR1 and CDR2 (germline): MNHNS, SASEGT. CDR3 amino acids: CASSDEGLVGGTYTEAFF. As DNA, the CDR3 is TGTGCCAGCAGTGATGAGGGGCTGGTTGGGGGGACTTACACTGAAGCTTTCTTT.

The chain uses TRBV7-9 and TRBJ2-1; D is ambiguous. Germline V gene data show CDR1 as SEHNR and CDR2 as FQNEAQ (reference sequence). This CDR3 is built from 13 residues. Trimming stripped 1 base from V and 12 bases from J, with 13 bases between. This CDR3 is CASSLGLTRMQFF. The CDR3 region has the DNA TGTGCCAGCAGCTTAGGTTTGACTCGAATGCAGTTCTTC.

The chain uses TRBV30 and TRBJ1-5, with a possible D match to TRBD1 (6 bases). The CDR3 totals 14 residues. The V gene's germline CDR1 is GTSNPN and CDR2 SVGIG (reference sequence). The V gene lost 1 base and the J gene lost 6 bases, with 13 bases spanning the gap. CDR3 sequence reads: CAWSAGQFLQPQHF. The CDR3 bases are TGTGCCTGGAGTGCCGGACAGTTTCTTCAGCCCCAGCATTTT.

The V gene is TRBV3-1 (or the pseudogene TRBV3-2), the J gene TRBJ1-1; 10 bases agree with TRBD1. The CDR3 is made up of 14 amino acids. CDR1 and CDR2 from the germline V gene are LGHDT and YNNKEL (reference sequence). The junction had 6 bases not matched to a gene; V was cut back by 6 bases and J by 5 bases. The CDR3 loop is CASSLTGGWTEAFF. CDR3 sequence (DNA): TGTGCCAGCAGTCTGACAGGGGGCTGGACTGAAGCTTTCTTT.

The J gene is TRBJ2-7, the V gene TRBV11-3; D gene uncertain. This CDR3 contains 13 residues. The V gene lost 2 bases and the J gene lost 4 bases, with 9 bases spanning the gap. Germline CDR1 reads SGHNT; CDR2 reads YENEEA. CDR3 sequence reads: CASSLNSFYEQYF. DNA for the CDR3: TGTGCCAGCAGCTTAAACAGTTTTTACGAGCAGTACTTC.

J is TRBJ2-7 and V is TRBV29-1; maybe TRBD1 (5 bases). CDR3 size: 15 residues. Germline assignment: CDR1 SQVTM and CDR2 ANQGSEA. With 0 bases removed from V and 2 bases from J, the gap between germline ends came to 14 bases. The CDR3 DNA is TGCAGCGTTGAAGATTTGGCAGGGAAAGCCTACGAGCAGTACTTC. It encodes CSVEDLAGKAYEQYF.